This TCR beta chain was recorded in a study of CD8 T cells in Susac syndrome. Sequencing targeted TCR beta in T cells from blood (CD8+ and CD4+). In germline, CDR1 is MGHRA, CDR2 YSYEKL. The CDR3 is 14 residues long. V gave up 3 bases and J gave up 6 bases, with 12 bases separating them. Random hexamers were used to reverse transcribe about 0.45 to 1 ug of RNA. TCRdb reprocessed the immunoSEQ multiplex PCR reads via MiXCR and lists one record per CDR3 protein. The table shows approximately 130,000 distinct CDR3 sequences, with around nine tenths occurring only once. The origin of this receptor is a human donor with multiple sclerosis. The source material was CD8+ T cells from PBMCs. The chain has TRBV4-1 and TRBJ2-1, with D unclear. DNA for the CDR3: TGCGCCAGCAGCCATGTGGACGAAGGCAATGAGCAGTTCTTC. It translates to CASSHVDEGNEQFF.